These T cell receptor beta chains were read from a single sample in a study of blood T cell repertoires in COVID-19. Some clones are missing from TCRdb's copy, which holds only in-frame ones; the method was immunoSEQ multiplex PCR. The table records approximately 400,000 clones, 81% of them present only once. The specimen was peripheral blood. The source is a human donor with acute or convalescent COVID-19. The donor label of this sample is uncertain. Each CDR3 is given with its conserved first and last residue. The D gene is left open where the match is weak. Expanded clones get a size class; other rows say once, few or many, or leave the size out.

j_call,v_call,d_call,clone_size,cdr3_aa,cdr3_nt
TRBJ2-7,TRBV18,TRBD2,once,CASSPRTRAFEQYF,TGTGCCAGCTCACCACGGACTAGGGCATTCGAGCAGTACTTC
TRBJ2-1,TRBV16,.,.,CASSQSRGGRYNEQFF,TGTGCCAGCAGCCAATCAAGGGGAGGCAGGTACAATGAGCAGTTCTTC
TRBJ2-7,TRBV7-9,.,.,CASSHAMHEQYF,TGTGCCAGCAGCCACGCTATGCACGAGCAGTACTTC
TRBJ1-6,TRBV5-1,.,.,CASSLGQGGSPLHF,TGCGCCAGCAGCTTGGGCCAGGGTGGTTCACCCCTCCACTTT
TRBJ2-1,TRBV7-9,TRBD2,.,CASSSGLAEYNEQFF,TGTGCCAGCAGCTCCGGACTAGCGGAATACAATGAGCAGTTCTTC
TRBJ1-1,TRBV21-1,.,.,CASSKGGFCTEAFF,TGTGCCAGCAGCAAAGGGGGCTTTTGCACTGAAGCTTTCTTT
TRBJ1-1,TRBV7-8,.,.,CASSQRQATLNTEAFF,TGTGCCAGCAGCCAACGACAGGCCACTCTGAACACTGAAGCTTTCTTT
TRBJ2-1,TRBV29-1,.,.,CSGTNNEGYNEQFF,TGCAGCGGTACTAACAACGAGGGCTACAATGAGCAGTTCTTC
TRBJ1-3,TRBV10-2,.,.,CASRQETSGNTIYF,TGCGCCAGCAGACAGGAAACCTCTGGAAACACCATATATTTT
TRBJ1-2,TRBV19,TRBD1,.,CASSAWTGIAYGYTF,TGTGCCAGTAGTGCCTGGACAGGAATCGCCTATGGCTACACCTTC
TRBJ2-3,TRBV7-2,.,few,CASSLGLAYSTDTQYF,TGTGCCAGCAGCTTAGGGTTAGCATATAGCACAGATACGCAGTATTTT
TRBJ2-1,TRBV7-9,TRBD1,.,CASRRPGQGINEQFF,TGTGCCAGCCGCCGTCCTGGACAGGGTATCAATGAGCAGTTCTTC
TRBJ1-1,TRBV19,.,.,CASSTGPGTEAFF,TGTGCCAGTAGTACTGGTCCGGGGACTGAAGCTTTCTTT
TRBJ1-1,TRBV7-2,.,.,CASSLAQNTEAFF,TGTGCCAGCAGCCTAGCACAGAACACTGAAGCTTTCTTT
TRBJ1-1,TRBV7-8,.,.,CASTTLGTEAFF,TGTGCCAGCACTACCCTAGGCACTGAAGCTTTCTTT
TRBJ2-5,TRBV9,TRBD1,.,CASSYTGGPQETQYF,TGTGCCAGCAGCTATACAGGGGGGCCCCAAGAGACCCAGTACTTC